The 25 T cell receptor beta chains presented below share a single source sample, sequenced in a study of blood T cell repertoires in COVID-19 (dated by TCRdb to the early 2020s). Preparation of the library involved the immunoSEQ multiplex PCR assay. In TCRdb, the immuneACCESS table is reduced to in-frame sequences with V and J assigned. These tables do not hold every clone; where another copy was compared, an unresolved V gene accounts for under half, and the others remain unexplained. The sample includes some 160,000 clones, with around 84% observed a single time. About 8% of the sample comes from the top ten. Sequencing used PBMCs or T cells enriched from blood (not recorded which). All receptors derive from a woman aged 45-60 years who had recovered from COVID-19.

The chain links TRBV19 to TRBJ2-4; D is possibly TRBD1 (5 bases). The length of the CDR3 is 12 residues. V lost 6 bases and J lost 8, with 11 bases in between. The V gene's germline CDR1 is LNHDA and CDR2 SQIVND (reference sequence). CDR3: CASRGLRDIQYF. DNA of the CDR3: TGTGCCAGTAGGGGGCTAAGGGACATTCAGTACTTC.

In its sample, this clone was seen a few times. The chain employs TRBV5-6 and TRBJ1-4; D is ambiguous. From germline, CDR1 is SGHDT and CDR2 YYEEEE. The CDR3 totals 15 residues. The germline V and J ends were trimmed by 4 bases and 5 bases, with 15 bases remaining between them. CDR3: CASSLRTPGNEKLFF. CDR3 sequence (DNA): TGTGCCAGCAGCCTTCGGACTCCAGGAAATGAAAAACTGTTTTTT.

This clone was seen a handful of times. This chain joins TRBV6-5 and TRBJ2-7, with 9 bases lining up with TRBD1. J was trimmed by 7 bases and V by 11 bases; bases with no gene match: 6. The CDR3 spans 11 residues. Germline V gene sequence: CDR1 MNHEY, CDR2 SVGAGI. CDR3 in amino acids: CAAQGAEEQYF. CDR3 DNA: TGTGCCGCACAGGGGGCAGAAGAGCAGTACTTC.

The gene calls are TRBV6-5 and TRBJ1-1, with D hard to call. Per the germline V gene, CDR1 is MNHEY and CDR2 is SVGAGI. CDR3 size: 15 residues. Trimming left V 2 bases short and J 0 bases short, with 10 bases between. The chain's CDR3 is CASSYPPGLNTEAFF. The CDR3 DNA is TGTGCCAGCAGTTACCCCCCGGGGTTGAACACTGAAGCTTTCTTT.

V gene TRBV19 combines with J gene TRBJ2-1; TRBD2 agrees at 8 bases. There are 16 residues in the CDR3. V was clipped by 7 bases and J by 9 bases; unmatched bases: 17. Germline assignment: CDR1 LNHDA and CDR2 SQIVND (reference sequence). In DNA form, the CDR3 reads TGTGCCAGTACCCCGGCCGGTTCTATCCGGGGGGGTGAGCAGTTCTTC. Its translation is CASTPAGSIRGGEQFF. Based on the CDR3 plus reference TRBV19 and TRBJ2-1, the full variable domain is DGGITQSPKYLFRKEGQNVTLSCEQNLNHDAMYWYRQDPGQGLRLIYYSQIVNDFQKGDIAEGYSVSREKKESFPLTVTSAQKNPTAFYLCASTPAGSIRGGEQFFGPGTRLTVL.

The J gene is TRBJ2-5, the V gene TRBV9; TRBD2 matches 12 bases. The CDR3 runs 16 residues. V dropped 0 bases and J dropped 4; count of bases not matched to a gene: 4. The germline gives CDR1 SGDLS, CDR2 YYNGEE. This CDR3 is CASSVAASGGAETQYF. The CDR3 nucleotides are TGTGCCAGCAGCGTAGCTGCTAGCGGGGGGGCAGAGACCCAGTACTTC.

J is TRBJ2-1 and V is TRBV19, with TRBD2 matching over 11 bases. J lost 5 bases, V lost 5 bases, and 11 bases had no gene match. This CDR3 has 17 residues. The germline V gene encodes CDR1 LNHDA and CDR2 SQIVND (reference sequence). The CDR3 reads CASSPRLAGFSHNEQFF. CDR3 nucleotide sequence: TGTGCCAGTAGTCCCAGACTAGCGGGATTTTCCCACAATGAGCAGTTCTTC.

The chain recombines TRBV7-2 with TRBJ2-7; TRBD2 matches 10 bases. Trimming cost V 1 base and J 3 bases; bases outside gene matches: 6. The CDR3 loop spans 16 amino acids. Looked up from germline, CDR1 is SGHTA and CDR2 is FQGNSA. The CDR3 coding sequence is TGTGCCAGCAGCTTAGGCCAACCTAGCGGGGGCTACGAGCAGTACTTC. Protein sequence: CASSLGQPSGGYEQYF.

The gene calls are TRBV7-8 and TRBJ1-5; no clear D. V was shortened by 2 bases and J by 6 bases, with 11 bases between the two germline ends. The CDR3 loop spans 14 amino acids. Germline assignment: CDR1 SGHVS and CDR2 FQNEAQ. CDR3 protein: CASSLFIGSQPQHF. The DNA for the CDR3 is TGTGCCAGCAGCTTATTCATCGGGAGTCAGCCCCAGCATTTT.

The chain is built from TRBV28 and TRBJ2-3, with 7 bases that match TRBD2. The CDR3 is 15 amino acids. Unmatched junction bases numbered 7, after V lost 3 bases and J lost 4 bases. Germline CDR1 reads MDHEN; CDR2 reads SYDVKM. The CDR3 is CASSLGGGDPDTQYF. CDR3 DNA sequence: TGTGCCAGCAGTTTGGGGGGAGGGGACCCAGATACGCAGTATTTT.

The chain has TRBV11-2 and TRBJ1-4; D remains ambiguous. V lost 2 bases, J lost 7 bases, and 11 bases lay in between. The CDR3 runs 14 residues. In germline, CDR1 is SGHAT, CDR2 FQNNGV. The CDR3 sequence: CASSLPGAGEKLFF. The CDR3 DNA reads TGTGCCAGCAGCTTACCGGGAGCAGGTGAAAAACTGTTTTTT.

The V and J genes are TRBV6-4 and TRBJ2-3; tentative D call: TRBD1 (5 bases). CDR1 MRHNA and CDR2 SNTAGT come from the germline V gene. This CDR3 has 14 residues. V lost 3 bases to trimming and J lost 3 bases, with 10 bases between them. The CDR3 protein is CASSEDQGTDTQYF. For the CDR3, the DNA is TGTGCCAGCAGTGAAGATCAGGGTACAGATACGCAGTATTTT.

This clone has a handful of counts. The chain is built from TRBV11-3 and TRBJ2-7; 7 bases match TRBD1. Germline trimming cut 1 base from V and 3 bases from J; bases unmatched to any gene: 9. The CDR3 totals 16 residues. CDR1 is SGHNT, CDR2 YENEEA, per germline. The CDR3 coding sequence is TGTGCCAGCAGCTTAGTCTCACAGGGGTTAAACTACGAGCAGTACTTC. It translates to CASSLVSQGLNYEQYF.

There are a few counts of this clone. The CDR3 DNA follows: TGTGCCAGCACGGCCGGACTCCCCTCTCGGGATGAGCAGTTCTTC. The encoded protein is CASTAGLPSRDEQFF. This chain connects TRBV28 to TRBJ2-1; TRBD2 is a possible D gene (5 bases). This CDR3 is built from 15 residues. Germline V gene data show CDR1 as MDHEN and CDR2 as SYDVKM. V gave up 7 bases and J gave up 8 bases, with 21 bases separating them.

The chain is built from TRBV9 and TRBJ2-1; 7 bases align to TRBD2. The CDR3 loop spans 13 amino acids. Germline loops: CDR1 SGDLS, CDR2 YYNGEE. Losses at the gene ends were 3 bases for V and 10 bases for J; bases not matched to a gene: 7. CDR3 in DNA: TGTGCCAGCAGCGCAGGACTAGTTTACGAGCAGTTCTTC. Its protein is CASSAGLVYEQFF. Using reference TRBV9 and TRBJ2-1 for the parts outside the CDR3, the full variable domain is DSGVTQTPKHLITATGQRVTLRCSPRSGDLSVYWYQQSLDQGLQFLIQYYNGEERAKGNILERFSAQQFPDLHSELNLSSLELGDSALYFCASSAGLVYEQFFGPGTRLTVL.

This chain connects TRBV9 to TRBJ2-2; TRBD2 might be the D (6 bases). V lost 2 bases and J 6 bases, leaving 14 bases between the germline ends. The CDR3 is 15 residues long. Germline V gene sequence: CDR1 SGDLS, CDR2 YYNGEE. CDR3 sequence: CASSVMPGAPGELFF. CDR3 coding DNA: TGTGCCAGCAGCGTGATGCCGGGAGCCCCCGGGGAGCTGTTTTTT.

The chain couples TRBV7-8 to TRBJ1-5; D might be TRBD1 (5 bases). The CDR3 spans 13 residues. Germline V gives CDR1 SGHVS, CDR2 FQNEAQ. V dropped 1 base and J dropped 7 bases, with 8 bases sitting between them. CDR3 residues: CASSLDRPQPQHF. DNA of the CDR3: TGTGCCAGCAGCTTAGACAGGCCGCAGCCCCAGCATTTT.

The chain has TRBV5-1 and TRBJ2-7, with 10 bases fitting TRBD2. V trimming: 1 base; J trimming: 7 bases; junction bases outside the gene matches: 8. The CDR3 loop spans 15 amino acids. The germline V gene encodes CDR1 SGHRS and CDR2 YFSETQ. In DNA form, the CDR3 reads TGCGCCAGCAGCTTGACTAGCGGGACCTCTGAGGAGCAGTACTTC. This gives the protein CASSLTSGTSEEQYF.

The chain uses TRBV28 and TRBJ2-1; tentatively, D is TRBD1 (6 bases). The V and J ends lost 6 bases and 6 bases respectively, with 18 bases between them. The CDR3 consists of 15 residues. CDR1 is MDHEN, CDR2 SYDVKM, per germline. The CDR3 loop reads CASSPAHSRGNEQFF. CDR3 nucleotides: TGTGCCAGCAGCCCAGCCCACTCCAGGGGCAATGAGCAGTTCTTC.

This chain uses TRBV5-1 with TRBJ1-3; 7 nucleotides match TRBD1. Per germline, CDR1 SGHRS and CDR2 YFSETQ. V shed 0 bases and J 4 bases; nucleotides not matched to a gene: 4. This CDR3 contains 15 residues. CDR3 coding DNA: TGCGCCAGCAGCTTGGGACAGGGAGCAGGAAACACCATATATTTT. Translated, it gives CASSLGQGAGNTIYF.

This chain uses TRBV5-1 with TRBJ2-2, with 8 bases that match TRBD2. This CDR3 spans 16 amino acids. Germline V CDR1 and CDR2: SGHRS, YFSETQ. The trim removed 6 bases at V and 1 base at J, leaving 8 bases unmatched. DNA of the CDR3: TGCGCCAGCACCCCCCGGCTAGCGGGGAACACCGGGGAGCTGTTTTTT. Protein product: CASTPRLAGNTGELFF.

The CDR3 DNA follows: TGTGCCAGCAGCTTCCCGGACAGGAGCTCTGGAAACACCATATATTTT. This sequence encodes CASSFPDRSSGNTIYF. The V and J genes are TRBV21-1 and TRBJ1-3; the D segment call TRBD1 is taken from the table without a DNA check. TRBV21-1 is listed as a pseudogene. There are 16 residues in the CDR3.

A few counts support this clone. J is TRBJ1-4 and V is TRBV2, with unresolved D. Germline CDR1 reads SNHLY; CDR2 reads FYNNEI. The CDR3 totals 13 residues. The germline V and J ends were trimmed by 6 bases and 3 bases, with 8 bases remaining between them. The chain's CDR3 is CASRSGANEKLFF. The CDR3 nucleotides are TGTGCCAGCAGGTCCGGGGCTAATGAAAAACTGTTTTTT.

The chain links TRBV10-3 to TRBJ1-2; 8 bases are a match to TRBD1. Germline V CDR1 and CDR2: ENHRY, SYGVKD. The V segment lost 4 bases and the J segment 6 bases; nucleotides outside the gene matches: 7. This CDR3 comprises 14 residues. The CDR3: CAISARQGRDGYTF. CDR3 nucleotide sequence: TGTGCCATCAGTGCCCGACAGGGGCGGGATGGCTACACCTTC.

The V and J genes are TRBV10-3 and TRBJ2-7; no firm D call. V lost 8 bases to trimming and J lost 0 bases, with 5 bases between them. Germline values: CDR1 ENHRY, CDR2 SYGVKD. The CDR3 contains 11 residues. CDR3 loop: CAIGSSYEQYF. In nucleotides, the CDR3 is TGTGCCATCGGCAGCTCCTACGAGCAGTACTTC.